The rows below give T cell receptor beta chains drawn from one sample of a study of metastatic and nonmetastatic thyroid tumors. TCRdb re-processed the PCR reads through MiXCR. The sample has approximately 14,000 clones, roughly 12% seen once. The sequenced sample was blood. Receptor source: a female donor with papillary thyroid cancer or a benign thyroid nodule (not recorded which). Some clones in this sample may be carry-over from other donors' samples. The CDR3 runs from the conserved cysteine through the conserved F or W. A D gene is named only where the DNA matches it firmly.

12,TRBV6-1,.,CASSEVGGTQYF
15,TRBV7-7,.,CASSLSAGTAGELFF
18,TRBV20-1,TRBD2,CSARRGLAGSLVGHEQYF
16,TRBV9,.,CASSVVAGLFPNEQFF
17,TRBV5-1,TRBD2,CASSLTTSGLPSYEQYF
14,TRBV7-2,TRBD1,CASVRDSQSYEQYF
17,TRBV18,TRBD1,CASSPPSGRGQGGELFF
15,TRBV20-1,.,CSANPGLGRTDTQYF
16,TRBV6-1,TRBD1,CATSRQGATTNEKLFF
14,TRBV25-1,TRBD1,CASYPGQGKKGYTF
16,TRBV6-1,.,CASSLARGLSPNEQFF
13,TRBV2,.,CASSAQQDQPQHF
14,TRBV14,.,CASSQGGTPSEAFF
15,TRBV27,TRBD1,CASSLGGQGTREQYF
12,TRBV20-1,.,CSPRGVNTEAFF
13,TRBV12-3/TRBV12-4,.,CASSLTGIYGYTF
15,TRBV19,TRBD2,CASSHWTSGWDEQFF
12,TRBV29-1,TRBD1,CSVGTGDGEQYF
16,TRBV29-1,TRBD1,CSVVIGQGVVNTEAFF
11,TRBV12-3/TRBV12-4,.,CASSLDRVLKF
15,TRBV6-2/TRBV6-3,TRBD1,CASSMGGQDNEKLFF
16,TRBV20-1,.,CSARRTGITTNEKLFF
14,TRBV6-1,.,CASSGQEGWDIQYF
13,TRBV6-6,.,CASSYTNTGEPFF
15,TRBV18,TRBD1,CASSPPSGGITEAFF
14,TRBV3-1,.,CASSQSEGGQPQHF
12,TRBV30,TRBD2,CASGTSKGELFF
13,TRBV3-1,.,CASSQRRDTGYTF